This TCR beta chain was retrieved from a study of T cells in Graves' hyperthyroidism and ophthalmopathy. Study-level results: Patients with ophthalmopathy were separated from those with stable hyperthyroidism by a 13 V-J model. Most thyroid-expanded clonotypes above 0.001 were also found in blood.

V shed 5 bases, J shed 1 base, and the junction held 5 bases outside the gene matches. The CDR3 sequence is 15 residues long. Germline V gives CDR1 KGHSH, CDR2 LQKENI. Patients with ophthalmopathy all had a Clinical Activity Score of at least 3, a NOSPECS grade of at least 4 and duration under 3 months. Notes on this clonotype: Its antigen is not known.

RNA transcripts served as the template for amplifying TCR beta CDR3 regions. When the TCR CDR3 underwent first-round RT-PCR, the HTBI primer set was used. MiXCR, applied by TCRdb to the multiplex PCR reads, yields one record per CDR3 protein. The sample gives over 250,000 distinct CDR3 sequences, more than 15% of which show up once; less than 70% is in the top ten. The material sequenced was blood. The chain uses TRBV18 and TRBJ1-1, with 9 positions matching TRBD1. The clonotype comes from a woman aged 60-70 years with Graves' ophthalmopathy. The CDR3 region is CASSSGTGWNTEAFF. The CDR3 DNA is TGTGCCAGCTCATCGGGGACAGGGTGGAACACTGAAGCTTTCTTT.